Listed here are 21 T cell receptor beta chains from one sample, sequenced in a study of cytomegalovirus exposure and HLA in healthy donors. With 60 Vbeta and 13 Jbeta primers, the PCR was carried out. Assay used: immunoSEQ multiplex PCR; TCRdb lists only in-frame clones, some missing. This listing includes just over 80,000 clones. Sequences were obtained from PBMCs. These receptor sequences come from a woman aged 25 to 45 in good health and CMV-seronegative.

CDR3 sequence (DNA): TGTGCCAGCAGTCCCACCCGCCCTAGCGGGGTGCACGAGCAGTACTTC. It is translated as CASSPTRPSGVHEQYF. This rearrangement joins TRBV28 to TRBJ2-7; 9 bases are shared with TRBD2. The CDR3 has 16 residues. Germline CDR1 MDHEN, CDR2 SYDVKM. V lost 5 bases, J lost 5 bases, and 13 bases stayed unmatched.

The chain uses TRBV5-1 and TRBJ1-4; D is unresolved. Germline values: CDR1 SGHRS, CDR2 YFSETQ. The V and J ends lost 4 bases and 5 bases respectively, with 15 bases between them. The length of the CDR3 is 15 residues. CDR3 nucleotides: TGCGCCAGCAGCCCTGGACTCCCTTTCAATGAAAAACTGTTTTTT. It encodes CASSPGLPFNEKLFF.

This chain joins TRBV6-6 and TRBJ2-3; 8 bases match TRBD1. Germline V CDR1 and CDR2: MNHNY, SVGAGI (reference sequence). This CDR3 contains 15 residues. V dropped 2 bases and J dropped 2; count of bases not matched to a gene: 3. Here the CDR3 DNA reads TGTGCCAGCAGTTACCGGGACAGGAACACAGATACGCAGTATTTT. Protein sequence: CASSYRDRNTDTQYF.

The rearrangement joins TRBV6-1 to TRBJ2-3, with D possibly TRBD2 on 5 matching bases. There are 15 residues in the CDR3. CDR1 is MNHNS and CDR2 is SASEGT in the germline V gene. V was cut by 6 bases and J by 0 bases, with 13 bases left in between. Here the CDR3 reads CASSLQAVSTDTQYF. Here the CDR3 DNA reads TGTGCCAGCAGCCTACAAGCGGTTAGCACAGATACGCAGTATTTT.

The rearrangement uses TRBV27 and TRBJ1-5; tentative D call: TRBD1 (5 bases). The germline gives CDR1 MNHEY, CDR2 SMNVEV (reference sequence). V was clipped by 4 bases and J by 4 bases, with 8 bases between them. This CDR3 has 13 amino acids. The CDR3 sequence: CASSWGLNQPQHF. The DNA of the CDR3 is TGTGCCAGCAGTTGGGGACTGAATCAGCCCCAGCATTTT.

V and J are TRBV5-1 and TRBJ2-7, with D perhaps matching TRBD2 (6 bases). The CDR3 extends over 16 amino acids. V lost 5 bases and J lost 7, with 25 bases in between. Germline V lookup: CDR1 SGHRS, CDR2 YFSETQ. The CDR3 is CASSRDTRDSVKEQYF. CDR3 coding DNA: TGCGCCAGCAGTCGAGACACTCGGGACTCCGTGAAGGAGCAGTACTTC.

The rearrangement uses TRBV5-6 and TRBJ2-2, with 11 bases aligning to TRBD1. Germline V gene data show CDR1 as SGHDT and CDR2 as YYEEEE. V shed 0 bases and J 6 bases; nucleotides not matched to a gene: 4. The CDR3 is made up of 16 amino acids. CDR3 sequence reads: CASSLAGQGAAGELFF. The CDR3 DNA follows: TGTGCCAGCAGCTTGGCCGGACAGGGGGCAGCCGGGGAGCTGTTTTTT.

The chain joins TRBV5-4 to TRBJ2-1; 9 nucleotides match TRBD2. Germline loops: CDR1 SGHNT, CDR2 YYREEE (reference sequence). J gave up 8 bases and V 4 bases, and 10 bases lay outside the gene matches. The CDR3 loop spans 15 amino acids. CDR3 DNA: TGTGCCAGCAGCCCTGCCCCGGGACTAGCCTATGAGCAGTTCTTC. It specifies CASSPAPGLAYEQFF.

V usage is TRBV6-1 and J usage is TRBJ1-2, with D tentatively TRBD1 (6 bases). The CDR3 covers 15 residues. Germline loops: CDR1 MNHNS, CDR2 SASEGT. Trimming removed 3 bases from V and 0 bases from J, with 11 bases in between. CDR3 nucleotide sequence: TGTGCCAGCAGTGAGTACAGGGATTCTAACTATGGCTACACCTTC. Amino acids: CASSEYRDSNYGYTF.

This chain joins TRBV7-9 and TRBJ1-2; D possibly corresponds to TRBD1 (6 bases). The length of the CDR3 is 15 residues. Looked up from germline, CDR1 is SEHNR and CDR2 is FQNEAQ (reference sequence). V was pared by 4 bases and J by 2 bases, with 14 bases between. The CDR3 is CASSSTTGWNYGYTF. In DNA form, the CDR3 reads TGTGCCAGCAGCTCCACTACAGGGTGGAACTATGGCTACACCTTC.

The chain links TRBV6-1 to TRBJ1-2, with D perhaps TRBD1 (5 bases). In germline, CDR1 is MNHNS, CDR2 SASEGT. Trimming pared 2 bases from V and 4 bases from J, leaving 14 bases between. This CDR3 is 15 amino acids long. This chain's CDR3 is CASSERGGRSYGYTF. The CDR3 coding sequence is TGTGCCAGCAGTGAAAGGGGAGGCAGGTCCTATGGCTACACCTTC.

The V and J genes are TRBV30 and TRBJ1-5, with TRBD1 matching 8 bases. Germline values: CDR1 GTSNPN, CDR2 SVGIG (reference sequence). J gave up 7 bases and V 2 bases, and 10 bases lay outside the gene matches. The CDR3 contains 15 residues. As DNA, the CDR3 is TGTGCCTGGAGTTCACCAGGGGGCAAAGGACAGCCCCAGCATTTT. Protein: CAWSSPGGKGQPQHF.

The rearrangement uses TRBV30 and TRBJ1-1; 8 bases line up with TRBD1. Germline V gene lookup returns CDR1 GTSNPN and CDR2 SVGIG (reference sequence). The trim removed 0 bases at V and 4 bases at J, leaving 7 bases unmatched. The CDR3 loop spans 15 amino acids. The CDR3 sequence: CAWSVGQGASTEAFF. DNA of the CDR3: TGTGCCTGGAGTGTAGGTCAGGGGGCCAGCACTGAAGCTTTCTTT.

The V gene is TRBV30, the J gene TRBJ2-1; no clear D. The germline CDR1 and CDR2 sequences are GTSNPN and SVGIG (reference sequence). The CDR3 loop spans 13 amino acids. V lost 7 bases and J lost 5, with 15 bases in between. This CDR3 is CALQSTQDNEQFF. The DNA of the CDR3 is TGTGCCTTACAGTCGACACAAGACAATGAGCAGTTCTTC.

This chain joins TRBV30 and TRBJ2-7; 7 bases align to TRBD1. Germline V gene sequence: CDR1 GTSNPN, CDR2 SVGIG (reference sequence). V lost 4 bases, J lost 7 bases, and 10 bases stayed unmatched. The CDR3 extends over 13 amino acids. The CDR3 loop is CAWKERGLSEQYF. The CDR3 DNA reads TGTGCCTGGAAAGAAAGGGGGCTAAGTGAGCAGTACTTC.

This sequence joins TRBV29-1 and TRBJ2-2, with D maybe TRBD2 (7 bases). The length of the CDR3 is 14 residues. The germline gives CDR1 SQVTM, CDR2 ANQGSEA. Trimming pared 3 bases from V and 5 bases from J, leaving 13 bases between. CDR3 amino acids: CSVEMGGHTGELFF. DNA for the CDR3: TGCAGCGTTGAGATGGGGGGGCATACCGGGGAGCTGTTTTTT.

This chain uses TRBV7-2 with TRBJ1-2; 7 bases are a match to TRBD1. The V and J ends lost 3 bases and 7 bases, in that order; junction bases with no gene match: 8. This CDR3 has 14 residues. Germline CDR1 reads SGHTA; CDR2 reads FQGNSA. CDR3 amino acids: CASSFGTAFRGYTF. In nucleotides, the CDR3 is TGTGCCAGCAGCTTTGGGACAGCTTTCCGTGGCTACACCTTC.

The chain is built from TRBV11-2 and TRBJ2-5; 14 nucleotides align to TRBD2. This CDR3 spans 16 amino acids. Germline V CDR1 and CDR2: SGHAT, FQNNGV. V gave up 5 bases and J gave up 5 bases; unmatched junction bases: 7. The CDR3: CASSPGLAGGWETQYF. The DNA of the CDR3 is TGTGCCAGCAGCCCTGGACTAGCGGGGGGCTGGGAGACCCAGTACTTC.

The rearrangement links TRBV6-6 to TRBJ2-3; 15 positions agree with TRBD2. The CDR3 extends over 14 amino acids. Germline V gives CDR1 MNHNY, CDR2 SVGAGI (reference sequence). Losses at the gene ends were 10 bases for V and 7 bases for J; bases not matched to a gene: 6. CDR3 protein: CATRTSGGANTQYF. For the CDR3, the DNA is TGTGCCACCCGGACTAGCGGGGGGGCGAATACGCAGTATTTT.

V gene TRBV6-1 combines with J gene TRBJ1-4; D gene unclear. V gave up 6 bases and J gave up 8 bases, with 10 bases separating them. The CDR3 is 12 residues long. The germline V gene encodes CDR1 MNHNS and CDR2 SASEGT. The CDR3, as DNA: TGTGCCAGCAGGGAGGGTGGGGAAAAACTGTTTTTT. Its protein product is CASREGGEKLFF.

The chain has TRBV4-1 and TRBJ2-5; D is perhaps TRBD1 (6 bases). CDR3 length equals 14 residues. Trimming cost V 4 bases and J 5 bases, with 14 bases left between them. Per the germline V gene, CDR1 is MGHRA and CDR2 is YSYEKL. The CDR3 protein is CASSLQGGDETQYF. DNA of the CDR3: TGCGCCAGCAGCCTTCAAGGGGGTGATGAGACCCAGTACTTC.